This T cell receptor (beta chain) was retrieved from a study of cytomegalovirus exposure and HLA in healthy donors. Study-wide findings and caveats: Rarity characterized most TCR sequences, yet some public TCRs appeared in many donors.

Details on this clone: Its antigen is unidentified.

The table came from immunoSEQ multiplex PCR; TCRdb's copy has only in-frame clones and leaves some out. The sample comprises over 90,000 clones, about 95% of which are singletons, and approximately 0.91% rests with the top ten. The specimen sequenced was PBMCs. The sequence derives from a woman aged 18-30 years in good health and CMV-seronegative.

Written as DNA, the CDR3 is TGTGCCAGCAGTGAGAGTCTAGCGGACCACGAGCAGTACTTC. Translation gives CASSESLADHEQYF. The chain joins TRBV2 to TRBJ2-7; 7 bases are shared with TRBD2. With 3 bases clipped from V and 5 bases from J, the junction kept 7 bases outside the gene matches. The germline V gene has CDR1 SNHLY and CDR2 FYNNEI. The CDR3 spans 14 residues.